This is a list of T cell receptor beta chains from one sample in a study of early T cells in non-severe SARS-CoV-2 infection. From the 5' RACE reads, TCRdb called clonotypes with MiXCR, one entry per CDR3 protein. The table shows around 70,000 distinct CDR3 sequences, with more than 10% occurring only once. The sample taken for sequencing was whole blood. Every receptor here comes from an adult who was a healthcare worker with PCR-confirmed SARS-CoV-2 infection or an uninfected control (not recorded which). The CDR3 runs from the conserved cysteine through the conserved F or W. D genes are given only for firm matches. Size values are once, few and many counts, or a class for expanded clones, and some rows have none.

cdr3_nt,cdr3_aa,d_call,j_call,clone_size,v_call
TGCGCCAGCAGCTTCGGGGGGCAAGAGACCCAGTACTTC,CASSFGGQETQYF,TRBD2,TRBJ2-5,many,TRBV5-1
TGTGCCAGCGGTCGGAGGGGTGATTCACCCCTCCACTTT,CASGRRGDSPLHF,NA,TRBJ1-6,NA,TRBV6-6
TGTGCCAGCAGCTTGATCGGTGGAGATACGCAGTATTTT,CASSLIGGDTQYF,NA,TRBJ2-3,many,TRBV7-9
TGTGCCAGCAGCCCCTACGGACTAGACACCGGGGAGCTGTTTTTT,CASSPYGLDTGELFF,TRBD2,TRBJ2-2,NA,TRBV4-2
TGTGCCAGCAGTGAACCCGGGTCCTCCTACGAGCAGTACTTC,CASSEPGSSYEQYF,NA,TRBJ2-7,few,TRBV6-1
TGTGCCATCAGTGAGTCGAGGGGATTAGCCAAAAACATTCAGTACTTC,CAISESRGLAKNIQYF,NA,TRBJ2-4,NA,TRBV10-3
TGTGCCAGCAGCTTAGCCGGGCTAGCGGGGGGGAAGGAGACCCAGTACTTC,CASSLAGLAGGKETQYF,TRBD2,TRBJ2-5,NA,TRBV7-8
TGTGCCAGCTCACTGACACGCGGGGACTATGGCTACACCTTC,CASSLTRGDYGYTF,NA,TRBJ1-2,few,TRBV18
TGTGCCAGCGTCTACCGGACCCCCGGAACCTTT,CASVYRTPGTF,NA,TRBJ1-1,many,TRBV25-1
TGTGCCAGCAGCTTCCCATCGGGACTAGCGGGGTTAAATGTTTTGAATGAGCAGTTCTTC,CASSFPSGLAGLNVLNEQFF,TRBD2,TRBJ2-1,NA,TRBV7-9
TGTGCCAGCAGCCATCCCACCTTACCCGGGGAGCAGTACTTC,CASSHPTLPGEQYF,NA,TRBJ2-7,NA,TRBV12-3/TRBV12-4
TGCGCCAGCAGCCCCGGGACAGGGGTCTGGGGAGATACGCAGTATTTT,CASSPGTGVWGDTQYF,TRBD1,TRBJ2-3,many,TRBV5-1
TGTGCCTGGAGCGCCTTTGGGCGAGGGAACACTGAAGCTTTCTTT,CAWSAFGRGNTEAFF,NA,TRBJ1-1,few,TRBV30
TGTGCCAGCAGCTTGGGGACCCTCGGCGTCCAAGAGACCCAGTACTTC,CASSLGTLGVQETQYF,NA,TRBJ2-5,few,TRBV11-2
TGTGCCAGCAGTTCGACAGGTCTGGAGTACGAAAAACTGTTTTTT,CASSSTGLEYEKLFF,NA,TRBJ1-4,NA,TRBV6-2/TRBV6-3
TGCAGTGCCGGACAGGCTGTCGGGGAGCTGTTTTTT,CSAGQAVGELFF,TRBD1,TRBJ2-2,NA,TRBV20-1
TGCAGCGTCTCCCACCCTCGTGGGGGCACTGAAGCTTTCTTT,CSVSHPRGGTEAFF,NA,TRBJ1-1,many,TRBV29-1
TGTGCCAGCAGTGTTCAGAGGGAGACCCAGTACTTC,CASSVQRETQYF,NA,TRBJ2-5,few,TRBV11-1
TGCGCCAGCAGCTGGGGACAGGGTTCACCCCTCCACTTT,CASSWGQGSPLHF,TRBD1,TRBJ1-6,many,TRBV5-1
TGTGCCATCAGTGAGTCGGGGAAGCCCATGAACACTGAAGCTTTCTTT,CAISESGKPMNTEAFF,NA,TRBJ1-1,many,TRBV10-3
TGCGCCAGCAGCTTCCGCCGGGTTGATGAGACCCAGTACTTC,CASSFRRVDETQYF,NA,TRBJ2-5,NA,TRBV5-1
TGCGCCAGCAGCTTACGTCGGGGTTCGGTCGGGGAGCTGTTTTTT,CASSLRRGSVGELFF,NA,TRBJ2-2,few,TRBV5-1
TGTGCCAGTAGTCGTATTCCCGGGACAGGGATGACGGGCACTGAAGCTTTCTTT,CASSRIPGTGMTGTEAFF,TRBD1,TRBJ1-1,few,TRBV19
TGTGCCAGCAGTTTGAGCGGTCAGTACAATGAGCAGTTCTTC,CASSLSGQYNEQFF,NA,TRBJ2-1,NA,TRBV28
TGTGCCACCAGTGACTCCGGGACAGGGTCCACAGATACGCAGTATTTT,CATSDSGTGSTDTQYF,TRBD1,TRBJ2-3,NA,TRBV24-1
TGCAGCGTTGCCTGGACATCGAACACTGAAGCTTTCTTT,CSVAWTSNTEAFF,NA,TRBJ1-1,NA,TRBV29-1
TGTGCCAGCAGTGAAAAGGATGGCTCTGGAAACACCATATATTTT,CASSEKDGSGNTIYF,NA,TRBJ1-3,many,TRBV6-1
TGCGCCAGCAGCCAAGGACCCGGACCCCAGGGGGGTACCTTC,CASSQGPGPQGGTF,TRBD1,TRBJ1-2,few,TRBV4-1
TGCAGCGTCCAGACAGGGGGCCATGAGCAGTTCTTC,CSVQTGGHEQFF,TRBD1,TRBJ2-1,NA,TRBV29-1
TGTGCCAGCAGCTTAAGTTCAAACTCTGGGGCCAACGTCCTGACTTTC,CASSLSSNSGANVLTF,NA,TRBJ2-6,NA,TRBV7-2
TGTGCCATCAGTGGGACAGACTACGAGCAGTACTTC,CAISGTDYEQYF,NA,TRBJ2-7,few,TRBV10-3
TGTGCCAGCAGCCTGGGATCGGGCCATTCACCCCTCCACTTT,CASSLGSGHSPLHF,NA,TRBJ1-6,many,TRBV7-9
TGTGCCAGCGCCCGGGAGGATCAGCCCCAGCATTTT,CASAREDQPQHF,NA,TRBJ1-5,NA,TRBV7-9
TGTGCCAGCAGCTTATCTCCGGGTAGCTCCTACGAGCAGTACTTC,CASSLSPGSSYEQYF,NA,TRBJ2-7,few,TRBV7-6
TGTGCCAGCAGTTTGGATAGCTTAGGCTACACCTTC,CASSLDSLGYTF,NA,TRBJ1-2,NA,TRBV12-3/TRBV12-4
TGTGCCAGCACCCAAACTGGGACAGGGATATCACCCCTCCACTTT,CASTQTGTGISPLHF,TRBD1,TRBJ1-6,NA,TRBV6-6
TGTGCCAGCAGCCCCTCCCCCTATAGCAATCAGCCCCAGCATTTT,CASSPSPYSNQPQHF,NA,TRBJ1-5,many,TRBV7-2
TGTGCCAGCAGTCCAACTGCCTGGGGCTACACCTTC,CASSPTAWGYTF,NA,TRBJ1-2,NA,TRBV7-9
TGCAGCGTAGGTGGAGGGGAAGCTTTCTTT,CSVGGGEAFF,NA,TRBJ1-1,few,TRBV29-1